This passage covers 20 T cell receptor beta chains from one sample sequenced in a study of T-cell memory formation after mild COVID-19. TCRdb re-called the 5' RACE reads through MiXCR, storing one row per CDR3 protein. The sample lists roughly 600,000 distinct CDR3 sequences, roughly 18% seen once, with more than 10% in the top ten. Sample: PBMCs or a T cell subset sorted from them (not recorded which). These receptors originate from an adult woman who had mild COVID-19 (a few samples of this study predate the infection). Cell type and time point are not known.

This clonotype has just a few counts. The chain joins TRBV7-8 to TRBJ2-3; D ambiguous. Germline V gene lookup returns CDR1 SGHVS and CDR2 FQNEAQ. V lost 4 bases and J 3 bases, leaving 5 bases between the germline ends. The CDR3 extends over 12 amino acids. This chain's CDR3 is CASSYATDTQYF. The CDR3, as DNA: TGTGCCAGCAGCTACGCGACAGATACGCAGTATTTT. The whole variable domain, remainder taken from reference TRBV7-8 and TRBJ2-3, is GAGVSQSPRYKVAKRGQDVALRCDPISGHVSLFWYQQALGQGPEFLTYFQNEAQLDKSGLPSDRFFAERPEGSVSTLKIQRTQQEDSAVYLCASSYATDTQYFGPGTRLTVL.

This clonotype has ten or more counts. The rearrangement joins TRBV7-8 to TRBJ1-1, with 10 bases identical to TRBD1. V lost 5 bases to trimming and J lost 6 bases; unmatched junction nucleotides: 9. The CDR3 spans 15 residues. Germline CDR1 and CDR2: SGHVS and FQNEAQ. The CDR3 here is CASSARDRGVPEAFF. The CDR3 nucleotides read TGTGCCAGCAGCGCCCGGGACAGGGGTGTTCCTGAAGCTTTCTTT.

This clonotype occurred a few times. The V gene is TRBV12-3 or TRBV12-4, the J gene TRBJ2-5, with TRBD2 matching 9 bases. The CDR3 is 13 amino acids. CDR3 DNA: TGTGTCCCCGGCGGGGGGGGGGCAGAGACCCAGTACTTC. This gives the protein CVPGGGGAETQYF.

V and J are TRBV4-2 and TRBJ2-3, with 8 bases identical to TRBD2. The CDR3 is made up of 16 amino acids. CDR1 and CDR2 from the germline V gene are LGHNA and YNFKEQ. J gave up 3 bases and V 0 bases, and 5 bases lay outside the gene matches. The CDR3 DNA follows: TGTGCCAGCAGCCAAGATGTCTCTAGCGGGACAGATACGCAGTATTTT. Translation gives CASSQDVSSGTDTQYF.

This clonotype was seen at least ten times. The junction does not match germline at one end; this may be a read error. The V and J genes are TRBV18 and TRBJ2-1, with 7 bases identical to TRBD2. This CDR3 has 14 amino acids. Germline V gene data show CDR1 as KGHSH and CDR2 as LQKENI. CDR3 coding DNA: TGCGCCAGCAGTCCGGGGGGCTCCTACAATGAGCAGTTCTTC. Protein product: CASSPGGSYNEQFF.

This clonotype turned up a few times. The chain recombines TRBV6-6 with TRBJ1-2; D gene unclear. Trimming cost V 5 bases and J 0 bases, with 10 bases left between them. The CDR3 spans 14 residues. CDR1 and CDR2 from the germline V gene are MNHNY and SVGAGI (reference sequence). CDR3 amino acids: CASSAISPNYGYTF. CDR3 sequence (DNA): TGTGCCAGCAGTGCAATAAGTCCTAACTATGGCTACACCTTC.

This clonotype was picked up many times. This chain links TRBV7-3 with TRBJ2-2; TRBD2 matches at 15 bases. After removal of 4 bases from V and 5 bases from J, the junction contained 2 bases not matched to a gene. The CDR3 extends over 16 amino acids. Germline V gene sequence: CDR1 SGHTA, CDR2 FQGTGA. The CDR3 bases are TGTGCCAGCAGCTACGGACTAGCGGGGGGGACCGGGGAGCTGTTTTTT. Translating gives CASSYGLAGGTGELFF.

The J gene is TRBJ2-7, the V gene TRBV12-3 or TRBV12-4; 8 bases agree with TRBD1. This CDR3 is 14 amino acids long. V was pared by 6 bases and J by 4 bases, with 8 bases of the junction left unmatched. The CDR3 region is CASRETTGGYEQYF. CDR3 DNA: TGTGCCAGCAGGGAGACCACAGGGGGTTACGAGCAGTACTTC.

This clonotype has a handful of counts. DNA for the CDR3: TGTGCCAGCAGTCTAAATTGGCGGGTATTCACTGAAGCTTTCTTT. It encodes CASSLNWRVFTEAFF. This rearrangement joins TRBV27 to TRBJ1-1; D remains unclear. The germline gives CDR1 MNHEY, CDR2 SMNVEV (reference sequence). CDR3 length equals 15 residues. Trimming pared 5 bases from V and 4 bases from J, leaving 17 bases between.

A few counts support this clonotype. The chain couples TRBV19 to TRBJ1-5, with D uncertain. Germline V gene lookup returns CDR1 LNHDA and CDR2 SQIVND (reference sequence). V was cut by 3 bases and J by 6 bases, with 9 bases left in between. The CDR3 is 13 amino acids. The CDR3: CASSINRAQPQHF. The CDR3 region has the DNA TGTGCCAGTAGTATTAACCGAGCTCAGCCCCAGCATTTT.

The chain is built from TRBV27 and TRBJ1-1, with D unresolved. The CDR3 spans 11 residues. With 6 bases removed from V and 7 bases from J, the gap between germline ends came to 9 bases. Looked up from germline, CDR1 is MNHEY and CDR2 is SMNVEV (reference sequence). CDR3 amino acids: CASSSGFEAFF. In nucleotides, the CDR3 is TGTGCCAGCAGCTCCGGGTTTGAAGCTTTCTTT.

This chain uses TRBV6-1 with TRBJ1-2, with 7 nucleotides matching TRBD1. The CDR3 runs 17 residues. Germline V gene data show CDR1 as MNHNS and CDR2 as SASEGT. Trimming took 6 bases from V and 2 from J; bases not matched to a gene: 15. The CDR3 coding sequence is TGTGCCAGCAGCCGATCTTCGGCGGGACAGCCGAACTATGGCTACACCTTC. Its protein is CASSRSSAGQPNYGYTF.

This clonotype came up a few times. The chain is built from TRBV29-1 and TRBJ2-3; 7 bases match TRBD2. Germline CDR1 and CDR2: SQVTM and ANQGSEA. This CDR3 has 15 residues. V shed 5 bases and J 0 bases; nucleotides not matched to a gene: 8. The CDR3 loop reads CSVWGGLSSTDTQYF. The CDR3 region has the DNA TGCAGCGTTTGGGGGGGATTATCAAGCACAGATACGCAGTATTTT.

CDR3 sequence: CASSPHPGQASSPLHF. CDR3 coding DNA: TGTGCCAGCAGCCCCCACCCGGGACAAGCAAGCTCACCCCTCCACTTT. The chain couples TRBV6-2 or TRBV6-3 to TRBJ1-6; D may be TRBD1 (6 bases). The CDR3 spans 16 residues. Germline values: CDR1 MNHEY, CDR2 SVGEGT. Trimming pared 6 bases from V and 10 bases from J, leaving 22 bases between.

This chain links TRBV5-5 with TRBJ2-5; D uncertain. Germline-derived CDR1 and CDR2 are SGHKS and YYEKEE (reference sequence). V gave up 0 bases and J gave up 6 bases, with 6 bases separating them. CDR3 length: 12 amino acids. The DNA for the CDR3 is TGTGCCAGCAGCTTGGGACTTCAGACCCAGTACTTC. Encoded protein: CASSLGLQTQYF.

This clonotype was seen more than once but under ten times. The chain links TRBV12-3 or TRBV12-4 to TRBJ2-3; D might be TRBD2 (5 bases). The CDR3 is 17 amino acids. Trimming stripped 5 bases from V and 2 bases from J, with 20 bases between. CDR3 in DNA: TGTGCCAGCAGTCCCGACCCCCCCAGGCGGGCCACAGATACGCAGTATTTT. Amino acids: CASSPDPPRRATDTQYF.

The chain is built from TRBV29-1 and TRBJ2-2; 8 nucleotides match TRBD1. Germline loops: CDR1 SQVTM, CDR2 ANQGSEA. With 4 bases clipped from V and 4 bases from J, the junction kept 5 bases outside the gene matches. This CDR3 region has 14 residues. The CDR3 sequence: CSVGRTGFTGELFF. The CDR3 region has the DNA TGCAGCGTTGGGAGGACAGGGTTCACCGGGGAGCTGTTTTTT.

This clonotype showed up just a few times. The CDR3 DNA reads as TGCAGTGCAAGGTCGACAGGGAAGAGGGTCTATGGCTACACCTTC. This translates into CSARSTGKRVYGYTF. V is TRBV20-1 and J is TRBJ1-2; 7 nucleotides align to TRBD1. CDR3 length equals 15 residues. The germline CDR1 and CDR2 sequences are DFQATT and SNEGSKA (reference sequence). J gave up 4 bases and V 6 bases, and 14 bases lay outside the gene matches.

The chain is built from TRBV10-2 and TRBJ1-6; D is possibly TRBD1 (5 bases). V was cut by 6 bases and J by 6 bases, with 18 bases left in between. Germline loops: CDR1 WSHSY, CDR2 SAAADI. The CDR3 totals 16 residues. As DNA, the CDR3 is TGCGCCAGCAGGGAGACAGCCATGACCTCTAATTCACCCCTCCACTTT. The encoded protein is CASRETAMTSNSPLHF.

This rearrangement joins TRBV7-2 to TRBJ2-1; 7 nucleotides match TRBD2. J lost 8 bases, V lost 2 bases, and 9 bases had no gene match. The CDR3 has 15 amino acids. Germline CDR1 is SGHTA and CDR2 is FQGNSA. CDR3 sequence (DNA): TGTGCCAGCAGCTTACGGAGCGGACTAGGCCATGAGCAGTTCTTC. This sequence encodes CASSLRSGLGHEQFF.